Below are 29 T cell receptor beta chains sequenced from a single sample in a study of identifying expanded T cells in peripheral blood. Data came from immunoSEQ multiplex PCR; TCRdb stores just in-frame clones and leaves some out. The sample comprises about 58,000 clones, about nine tenths of which are singletons, and 3% to 4% rests with the top ten. The sample taken for sequencing was blood. The receptors derive from a person aged 18 to 75 in good health.

The chain has TRBV19 and TRBJ1-3; no firm D call. V lost 7 bases and J 0 bases, leaving 16 bases between the germline ends. The CDR3 has 16 residues. From germline, CDR1 is LNHDA and CDR2 SQIVND (reference sequence). The CDR3 DNA is TGTGCCAGTATCTATAGAACACGGTTCTCTGGAAACACCATATATTTT. As protein: CASIYRTRFSGNTIYF.

The V call is TRBV19, the J call TRBJ1-5, with unresolved D. Trimming left V 6 bases short and J 3 bases short, with 15 bases between. This CDR3 is built from 15 residues. Germline CDR1 LNHDA, CDR2 SQIVND (reference sequence). The CDR3 DNA is TGTGCCAGTAGCCCCTCCGGCAGGCACAATCAGCCCCAGCATTTT. It codes for CASSPSGRHNQPQHF.

The chain couples TRBV7-2 to TRBJ2-7; 11 bases map to TRBD1. CDR3 length equals 15 residues. The V gene's germline CDR1 is SGHTA and CDR2 FQGNSA. Unmatched junction bases numbered 3, after V lost 5 bases and J lost 0 bases. The CDR3 protein is CASSRTGGGSYEQYF. The CDR3 DNA reads as TGTGCCAGCAGCCGGACAGGGGGCGGCTCCTACGAGCAGTACTTC.

The chain uses TRBV10-3 and TRBJ2-3; no clear D gene. CDR3 length: 15 residues. The V gene's germline CDR1 is ENHRY and CDR2 SYGVKD. Trimming left V 3 bases short and J 0 bases short, with 10 bases between. CDR3 protein: CAISDARTSTDTQYF. DNA of the CDR3: TGTGCCATCAGTGATGCCAGGACGAGCACAGATACGCAGTATTTT.

This sequence joins TRBV4-2 and TRBJ2-5, with a possible D match to TRBD2 (5 bases). Germline assignment: CDR1 LGHNA and CDR2 YNFKEQ. V lost 1 base, J lost 9 bases, and 9 bases lay in between. This CDR3 has 12 amino acids. The CDR3 nucleotides are TGTGCCAGCAGCCAAGGGGCGAGGGCCCAGTACTTC. It specifies CASSQGARAQYF.

The rearrangement joins TRBV15 to TRBJ2-3; 13 bases map to TRBD2. There are 23 residues in the CDR3. Germline V CDR1 and CDR2: LNHNV, YYDKDF (reference sequence). V gave up 0 bases and J gave up 1 base; unmatched junction bases: 19. CDR3 protein: CATSRDLPPDTSGGVLGTDTQYF. The CDR3 DNA reads as TGTGCCACCAGCAGAGATCTACCGCCCGACACTAGCGGGGGGGTTCTGGGCACAGATACGCAGTATTTT.

The rearrangement links TRBV5-4 to TRBJ1-2, with D perhaps TRBD1 (5 bases). The CDR3 extends over 14 amino acids. Germline values: CDR1 SGHNT, CDR2 YYREEE (reference sequence). V was clipped by 0 bases and J by 2 bases, with 8 bases between them. This CDR3 reads CASSLGGDNYGYTF. CDR3 coding DNA: TGTGCCAGCAGCTTGGGGGGGGACAACTATGGCTACACCTTC.

This clone was seen only once. J is TRBJ1-1 and V is TRBV30; D ambiguous. V lost 2 bases, J lost 8 bases, and 12 bases lay in between. Germline CDR1 GTSNPN, CDR2 SVGIG (reference sequence). The CDR3 sequence is 12 residues long. CDR3 protein: CAWSFGTGEAFF. The DNA of the CDR3 is TGTGCCTGGAGTTTCGGAACGGGAGAAGCTTTCTTT.

V usage is TRBV14 and J usage is TRBJ2-7; 8 bases are a match to TRBD1. V lost 0 bases and J lost 7; bases outside the gene matches: 11. CDR3 length: 16 amino acids. Germline lookup yields CDR1 SGHDN and CDR2 FVKESK. This CDR3 reads CASSQDGDRGKGEQYF. The CDR3 DNA sequence: TGTGCCAGCAGCCAAGATGGAGACAGGGGAAAGGGAGAGCAGTACTTC.

This chain joins TRBV6-1 and TRBJ2-2, with D unresolved. This CDR3 spans 11 amino acids. CDR1 MNHNS and CDR2 SASEGT come from the germline V gene. V was clipped by 6 bases and J by 7 bases, with 6 bases between them. CDR3 DNA: TGTGCCAGCAGGTTCGGCGGGGAGCTGTTTTTT. Translated: CASRFGGELFF.

This chain connects TRBV6-6 to TRBJ2-3; 9 bases match TRBD1. Germline CDR1 MNHNY, CDR2 SVGAGI (reference sequence). J gave up 15 bases and V 5 bases, and 6 bases lay outside the gene matches. The CDR3 is made up of 11 amino acids. CDR3 region: CASSRDRESYF. CDR3 coding DNA: TGTGCCAGCAGTCGGGACAGGGAGTCCTATTTT.

The V and J genes are TRBV14 and TRBJ2-7; the match to TRBD1 covers 8 bases. This CDR3 has 15 amino acids. V shed 4 bases and J 5 bases; nucleotides not matched to a gene: 10. The germline CDR1 and CDR2 sequences are SGHDN and FVKESK. The CDR3 region is CASSRADRVMDEQYF. The CDR3 coding sequence is TGTGCCAGCAGCCGTGCGGACAGGGTAATGGACGAGCAGTACTTC. The full variable domain, completed using reference TRBV14 and TRBJ2-7, is EAGVTQFPSHSVIEKGQTVTLRCDPISGHDNLYWYRRVMGKEIKFLLHFVKESKQDESGMPNNRFLAERTGGTYSTLKVQPAELEDSGVYFCASSRADRVMDEQYFGPGTRLTVT.

The chain has TRBV6-6 and TRBJ2-1, with 9 bases identical to TRBD1. The CDR3 extends over 16 amino acids. Trimming took 5 bases from V and 9 from J; bases not matched to a gene: 14. Germline V gives CDR1 MNHNY, CDR2 SVGAGI (reference sequence). The CDR3 loop reads CASSGTGRVIGSEQFF. CDR3 DNA: TGTGCCAGCAGTGGGACAGGGCGGGTCATAGGAAGTGAGCAGTTCTTC.

The table lists this clone with a count of one. The gene calls are TRBV21-1 and TRBJ1-1; the D call in the table, TRBD1, was not verified against the DNA. TRBV21-1 is a listed pseudogene. The CDR3 runs 15 residues. The CDR3 DNA reads as TGTGCCAGCAGCACCTTGGGACAGTGGAACACTGAAGCTTTCTTT. It encodes CASSTLGQWNTEAFF.

This chain joins TRBV7-3 and TRBJ2-4; no firm D call. Germline V gene lookup returns CDR1 SGHTA and CDR2 FQGTGA. This CDR3 is 14 amino acids long. Trimming took 3 bases from V and 2 from J, leaving 8 bases between them. The DNA of the CDR3 is TGTGCCAGCAGCTTGCGACAATCCAAAAACATTCAGTACTTC. Translating gives CASSLRQSKNIQYF.

This clone came up once. One junction end does not reproduce the germline sequence, and a read error may be involved. The J gene is TRBJ2-5, the V gene TRBV7-7, with 8 bases matching TRBD2. Germline CDR1 and CDR2: SSHAT and FNYEAQ (reference sequence). The CDR3 consists of 15 residues. As DNA, the CDR3 is TGTGCTAGCAGCCTGACCGGACTAGCCCAAGAGACCCAGTACTTC. This encodes CASSLTGLAQETQYF.

The chain links TRBV30 to TRBJ1-2, with TRBD1 as a possible D gene (5 bases). The V and J ends lost 0 bases and 7 bases respectively, with 12 bases between them. The CDR3 runs to 13 residues. Germline V lookup: CDR1 GTSNPN, CDR2 SVGIG (reference sequence). The CDR3 sequence is CAWSVQDLGGYTF. CDR3 nucleotides: TGTGCCTGGAGTGTACAGGATCTGGGTGGCTACACCTTC.

The rearrangement links TRBV29-1 to TRBJ1-2, with D perhaps matching TRBD1 (5 bases). The CDR3 covers 15 residues. V lost 3 bases and J 4 bases, leaving 18 bases between the germline ends. The V gene's germline CDR1 is SQVTM and CDR2 ANQGSEA. This chain's CDR3 is CSVETVTEHVYGYTF. The CDR3 bases are TGCAGCGTTGAGACCGTGACAGAACACGTCTATGGCTACACCTTC.

The rearrangement uses TRBV5-1 and TRBJ2-7, with D uncertain. Germline V gives CDR1 SGHRS, CDR2 YFSETQ. The CDR3 runs to 15 residues. The germline V and J ends were trimmed by 2 bases and 0 bases, with 12 bases remaining between them. CDR3 sequence (DNA): TGCGCCAGCAGCTTCATCGGACCCAGCTCCTACGAGCAGTACTTC. Protein sequence: CASSFIGPSSYEQYF.

The rearrangement uses TRBV2 and TRBJ2-3, with D possibly matching TRBD1 (5 bases). The V end was cut by 7 bases, the J end by 9 bases, with 20 bases between. Germline CDR1 is SNHLY and CDR2 is FYNNEI. The CDR3 totals 14 residues. The CDR3 spells CASMGLVSVGTQYF. DNA for the CDR3: TGTGCCAGCATGGGGCTAGTTTCGGTCGGGACGCAGTATTTT.

The chain recombines TRBV5-4 with TRBJ2-1, with a weak D call TRBD1 (5 bases). The CDR3 totals 15 residues. V lost 2 bases and J lost 1, with 10 bases in between. From germline, CDR1 is SGHNT and CDR2 YYREEE (reference sequence). The DNA of the CDR3 is TGTGCCAGCAGCTTAAAAGGGGCGTCCTACAATGAGCAGTTCTTC. Amino acids: CASSLKGASYNEQFF.

This chain joins TRBV6-6 and TRBJ1-1; 7 nucleotides align to TRBD1. Germline V gene sequence: CDR1 MNHNY, CDR2 SVGAGI (reference sequence). V was pared by 4 bases and J by 1 base, with 9 bases of the junction left unmatched. This CDR3 contains 16 residues. CDR3 nucleotides: TGTGCCAGCAGTTTGGGAGGGGGCAGGGGGAACACTGAAGCTTTCTTT. As protein: CASSLGGGRGNTEAFF.

This clone was counted between two and nine times. This sequence joins TRBV28 and TRBJ1-5; the D gene is possibly TRBD1 (6 bases). This CDR3 region has 14 residues. CDR1 MDHEN and CDR2 SYDVKM come from the germline V gene. V dropped 3 bases and J dropped 6 bases, with 12 bases sitting between them. CDR3 loop: CASSFQGTGQPQHF. As DNA, the CDR3 is TGTGCCAGCAGTTTTCAGGGGACGGGTCAGCCCCAGCATTTT. The variable domain in full, with the rest retrieved from reference TRBV28 and TRBJ1-5, is DVKVTQSSRYLVKRTGEKVFLECVQDMDHENMFWYRQDPGLGLRLIYFSYDVKMKEKGDIPEGYSVSREKKERFSLILESASTNQTSMYLCASSFQGTGQPQHFGDGTRLSIL.

The rearrangement joins TRBV11-3 to TRBJ2-2, with D possibly TRBD1 on 6 matching bases. V was pared by 4 bases and J by 8 bases, with 14 bases between. Looked up from germline, CDR1 is SGHNT and CDR2 is YENEEA. The CDR3 is 14 residues long. In nucleotides, the CDR3 is TGTGCCAGCAGCTCAGGGGCTAGATCGGGGGAGCTGTTTTTT. Translation: CASSSGARSGELFF.

The gene calls are TRBV5-1 and TRBJ2-2, with 11 bases fitting TRBD2. This CDR3 has 16 residues. Germline CDR1 is SGHRS and CDR2 is YFSETQ. V gave up 3 bases and J gave up 6 bases; unmatched junction bases: 7. This CDR3 is CASSYSGRAGAGELFF. DNA of the CDR3: TGCGCCAGCAGCTATAGCGGGAGGGCCGGAGCCGGGGAGCTGTTTTTT. The whole variable domain, filled in from reference TRBV5-1 and TRBJ2-2, reads KAGVTQTPRYLIKTRGQQVTLSCSPISGHRSVSWYQQTPGQGLQFLFEYFSETQRNKGNFPGRFSGRQFSNSRSEMNVSTLELGDSALYLCASSYSGRAGAGELFFGEGSRLTVL.

The rearrangement uses TRBV2 and TRBJ2-7, with 9 bases matching TRBD2. The CDR3 runs to 18 residues. V shed 5 bases and J 2 bases; nucleotides not matched to a gene: 16. CDR1 is SNHLY, CDR2 FYNNEI, per germline. CDR3 DNA: TGTGCCAGCAGTTTCCGGAGCGGGAGGACAACAGGACCCTACGAGCAGTACTTC. Translated, it gives CASSFRSGRTTGPYEQYF.

The gene calls are TRBV27 and TRBJ2-5; D unresolved. V was shortened by 4 bases and J by 7 bases, with 13 bases between the two germline ends. The CDR3 contains 13 residues. Germline CDR1 MNHEY, CDR2 SMNVEV (reference sequence). The chain's CDR3 is CASSSYRRGTQYF. Written as DNA, the CDR3 is TGTGCCAGCAGTTCCTACAGAAGAGGGACCCAGTACTTC.

V is TRBV7-2 and J is TRBJ2-5, with TRBD2 as a possible D gene (6 bases). CDR1 SGHTA and CDR2 FQGNSA come from the germline V gene. V lost 4 bases to trimming and J lost 7 bases, with 16 bases between them. The CDR3 spans 14 residues. The CDR3 spells CASSSAWTTGTQYF. Written as DNA, the CDR3 is TGTGCCAGCAGCTCCGCTTGGACTACCGGGACCCAGTACTTC.

This chain uses TRBV13 with TRBJ2-5; TRBD2 aligns across 7 bases. Germline values: CDR1 PRHDT, CDR2 FYEKMQ (reference sequence). The J segment lost 4 bases and the V segment lost 2 bases, leaving 1 base of the junction unmatched. The CDR3 spans 13 residues. The DNA for the CDR3 is TGTGCCAGCAGCTTATGGGGGGGAGAGACCCAGTACTTC. It codes for CASSLWGGETQYF.